This passage covers 23 T cell receptor beta chains from one sample sequenced in a study of Graves' ophthalmopathy and Graves' hyperthyroidism. The study amplified TCR beta CDR3 regions using RNA transcripts. In the first round, RT-PCR was carried out with HTBI primers, and a multiplex PCR formed the second round. TCRdb reanalysed the multiplex PCR reads using MiXCR and keeps one entry per CDR3 protein. The sample lists over a million distinct CDR3 sequences, about two fifths seen once, with over 8.5% in the top ten. The sample comprised peripheral blood or thyroid tissue (not recorded which). The receptors here all came from an adult man with Graves' hyperthyroidism.

The chain is built from TRBV20-1 and TRBJ2-7; 7 bases agree with TRBD2. The CDR3 contains 15 residues. Germline trimming cut 1 base from V and 0 bases from J; bases unmatched to any gene: 6. CDR1 is DFQATT and CDR2 is SNEGSKA in the germline V gene (reference sequence). CDR3 in amino acids: CSARAAGRSSYEQYF. The CDR3 DNA is TGCAGTGCTAGAGCGGCCGGGAGGAGCTCCTACGAGCAGTACTTC.

In regard to this clonotype: This may be a read error: a much more frequent sequence differs by one nucleotide. The gene calls are TRBV19 and TRBJ1-3; no reliable D call. Germline assignment: CDR1 LNHDA and CDR2 SQIVND (reference sequence). This CDR3 contains 15 residues. CDR3 sequence reads: CASSIGGLSGNAIYF. The CDR3 DNA reads TGTGCCAGTAGTATCGGCGGACTCTCTGGAAACGCCATATATTTT.

At least ten counts were recorded for this clonotype. Written as DNA, the CDR3 is TGTGCCAGCAGCGGCCAGAACGTAGCTGGAAACACCATATATTTT. Translation gives CASSGQNVAGNTIYF. The genes are TRBV2 and TRBJ1-3, with unresolved D. This CDR3 is 15 amino acids long. CDR1 is SNHLY and CDR2 is FYNNEI in the germline V gene. Between the trimmed V and J ends, which lost 6 bases and 2 bases, there was a span of 14 bases.

Worth noting for this clonotype: A read error is possible here, since a much larger clone lies one base away. The chain links TRBV6-4 to TRBJ1-1, with D unclear. Germline CDR1 reads MRHNA; CDR2 reads SNTAGT. This CDR3 comprises 13 residues. CDR3 protein: CASSANTNTEASF. The DNA for the CDR3 is TGTGCCAGCAGTGCTAACACGAACACTGAAGCTTCCTTT.

Of note for this clonotype: This could be a read error, since a much larger clone is one nucleotide away. The V call is TRBV2, the J call TRBJ2-7; unclear D gene. The V end lost 2 bases, the J end lost 2 bases, and 16 bases lay between the germline ends. The CDR3 totals 16 residues. Germline V gene sequence: CDR1 SNHLY, CDR2 FYNNEI. As DNA, the CDR3 is TGTGCCAGCAGTGAACTTGGCGAGAGTCTCCCCTACGAGCAGTACTTC. Translating gives CASSELGESLPYEQYF. The variable domain in full, completed from reference TRBV2 and TRBJ2-7, reads EPEVTQTPSHQVTQMGQEVILRCVPISNHLYFYWYRQILGQKVEFLVSFYNNEISEKSEIFDDQFSVERPDGSNFTLKIRSTKLEDSAMYFCASSELGESLPYEQYFGPGTRLTVT.

This clonotype turned up a few times. This chain links TRBV24-1 with TRBJ2-3; D is unclear. V lost 8 bases and J 4 bases, leaving 18 bases between the germline ends. CDR3 length: 15 residues. Germline V CDR1 and CDR2: KGHDR, SFDVKD. CDR3 in DNA: TGTGCCACCATCCTTCTAGGTCTGTCCCCAGATACGCAGTATTTT. Translation: CATILLGLSPDTQYF.

V and J are TRBV9 and TRBJ1-6; no definite D call. This CDR3 contains 14 residues. Trimming left V 0 bases short and J 4 bases short, with 5 bases between. Looked up from germline, CDR1 is SGDLS and CDR2 is YYNGEE. CDR3 bases: TGTGCCAGCAGCGTAGCAGGTTATAATTCACCCCTCCACTTT. Translation: CASSVAGYNSPLHF.

This clonotype came up a few times. The chain links TRBV7-3 to TRBJ2-3; no definite D call. V dropped 5 bases and J dropped 6 bases, with 12 bases sitting between them. This CDR3 region has 13 residues. Germline V gives CDR1 SGHTA, CDR2 FQGTGA. DNA of the CDR3: TGTGCCAGCAGCCCGGGTCCTTCGGATACGCAGTATTTT. Protein: CASSPGPSDTQYF.

Details on this clonotype: This may be a read error, as it is one base from a much larger clone. This CDR3 fails to terminate in the conserved phenylalanine or tryptophan, so it likely reflects a read error. The V call is TRBV19, the J call TRBJ1-5; possible D gene TRBD1, 5 bases. This CDR3 contains 11 residues. V gave up 6 bases and J gave up 11 bases, with 11 bases separating them. CDR1 is LNHDA, CDR2 SQIVND, per germline (reference sequence). The CDR3 nucleotides read TGTGCCAGTAGGGATGGGGGGGCCCAGCATCTT. This gives the protein CASRDGGAQHL.

The rearrangement links TRBV12-3 or TRBV12-4 to TRBJ1-6, with D unclear. V gave up 3 bases and J gave up 6 bases, with 9 bases separating them. This CDR3 is 14 amino acids long. CDR3 sequence (DNA): TGTGCCAGCAGTTTTGGGCTTCCTAATTCACCCCTCCACTTT. Its translation is CASSFGLPNSPLHF.

On this clonotype itself: A clone one base away is much larger, so this may be a read error. The chain carries TRBV24-1 and TRBJ2-7; D gene uncertain. The length of the CDR3 is 13 residues. Germline-derived CDR1 and CDR2 are KGHDR and SFDVKD. The CDR3 region is CATSGPGSYDQYF. For the CDR3, the DNA is TGTGCCACCAGTGGCCCCGGCTCCTACGATCAGTACTTC.

This clonotype appeared a single time. V is TRBV29-1 and J is TRBJ1-5; D remains ambiguous. CDR3 length equals 10 residues. V gave up 5 bases and J gave up 10 bases, with 9 bases separating them. CDR1 and CDR2 from the germline V gene are SQVTM and ANQGSEA. The CDR3 DNA reads as TGCAGCGTTCCAGCTCTTCCCCAGCATTTT. It is translated as CSVPALPQHF.

The chain recombines TRBV7-2 with TRBJ1-6, with 8 bases identical to TRBD1. CDR1 is SGHTA and CDR2 is FQGNSA in the germline V gene. This CDR3 has 14 residues. J was trimmed by 13 bases and V by 7 bases; bases with no gene match: 12. For the CDR3, the DNA is TGTGCCAGCATGACAGGGGATGTTGGTTCGCCCCTCCACTTT. Translating gives CASMTGDVGSPLHF. Together with reference TRBV7-2 and TRBJ1-6, the CDR3 gives the full variable domain: GAGVSQSPSNKVTEKGKDVELRCDPISGHTALYWYRQSLGQGLEFLIYFQGNSAPDKSGLPSDRFSAERTGGSVSTLTIQRTQQEDSAVYLCASMTGDVGSPLHFGNGTRLTVT.

There are many counts of this clonotype. CDR3 bases: TGTGCCAGCAGCGCACGGGATCAGCCCCAGCATTTT. Translated: CASSARDQPQHF. The genes are TRBV9 and TRBJ1-5; unclear D gene. With 3 bases removed from V and 5 bases from J, the gap between germline ends came to 6 bases. The CDR3 runs to 12 residues. Germline CDR1 reads SGDLS; CDR2 reads YYNGEE. The whole variable domain, filled in from reference TRBV9 and TRBJ1-5, reads DSGVTQTPKHLITATGQRVTLRCSPRSGDLSVYWYQQSLDQGLQFLIQYYNGEERAKGNILERFSAQQFPDLHSELNLSSLELGDSALYFCASSARDQPQHFGDGTRLSIL.

The chain couples TRBV9 to TRBJ2-7; D is undetermined. Trimming shortened V by 5 bases and J by 6 bases, and 15 bases separated the two germline ends. The CDR3 length is 13 residues. Germline V gene sequence: CDR1 SGDLS, CDR2 YYNGEE. Here the CDR3 reads CASSEALLSEQYF. DNA of the CDR3: TGTGCCAGCAGTGAAGCGTTACTCTCCGAGCAGTACTTC.

This clonotype was counted many times. The chain links TRBV12-3 or TRBV12-4 to TRBJ1-5; 7 positions match TRBD1. Unmatched junction bases numbered 8, after V lost 6 bases and J lost 6 bases. The CDR3 extends over 14 amino acids. CDR3 loop: CASSYTGEGQPQHF. The CDR3 DNA sequence: TGTGCCAGCAGCTATACAGGGGAGGGTCAGCCCCAGCATTTT.

DNA of the CDR3: TGTGCCACCAGCAGGCGGGGACAGGGCGGAAAACTGTTTTTT. This sequence encodes CATSRRGQGGKLFF. The V and J genes are TRBV15 and TRBJ1-4; 9 bases agree with TRBD1. This CDR3 comprises 14 residues. Germline V lookup: CDR1 LNHNV, CDR2 YYDKDF (reference sequence). V dropped 3 bases and J dropped 10; count of bases not matched to a gene: 6.

The rearrangement uses TRBV20-1 and TRBJ2-7; TRBD1 matches 8 bases. Germline CDR1 reads DFQATT; CDR2 reads SNEGSKA (reference sequence). The CDR3 extends over 9 amino acids. V trimming: 6 bases; J trimming: 11 bases; junction bases outside the gene matches: 3. The CDR3 nucleotides read TGCAGTGCAGAGGACAGGGAGTACTTC. This gives the protein CSAEDREYF.

The sample holds a few counts of this clonotype. The chain couples TRBV30 to TRBJ1-5; D unclear. This CDR3 has 13 residues. CDR1 is GTSNPN and CDR2 is SVGIG in the germline V gene (reference sequence). Trimming removed 3 bases from V and 0 bases from J, with 6 bases in between. The CDR3 reads CAWRGHSNQPQHF. The CDR3 DNA follows: TGTGCCTGGAGGGGTCATAGCAATCAGCCCCAGCATTTT. Looking up the rest from reference TRBV30 and TRBJ1-5 gives the full variable domain: SQTIHQWPATLVQPVGSPLSLECTVEGTSNPNLYWYRQAAGRGLQLLFYSVGIGQISSEVPQNLSASRPQDRQFILSSKKLLLSDSGFYLCAWRGHSNQPQHFGDGTRLSIL.

This clonotype was recorded at least ten times. V is TRBV29-1 and J is TRBJ1-2, with D perhaps TRBD1 (5 bases). Trimming shortened V by 6 bases and J by 4 bases, and 15 bases separated the two germline ends. There are 13 residues in the CDR3. Per the germline V gene, CDR1 is SQVTM and CDR2 is ANQGSEA. The CDR3, as DNA: TGCAGCGTCCGGGACGGATTTGTCTATGGCTACACCTTC. Amino acid sequence: CSVRDGFVYGYTF.

The CDR3 reads CSAGPPQTQYF. The CDR3 region has the DNA TGCAGTGCGGGGCCCCCCCAGACCCAGTACTTC. The chain carries TRBV20-1 and TRBJ2-5, with D possibly TRBD1 on 5 matching bases. With 6 bases removed from V and 6 bases from J, the gap between germline ends came to 11 bases. The germline gives CDR1 DFQATT, CDR2 SNEGSKA (reference sequence). CDR3 length: 11 amino acids.

This clonotype was seen ten or more times. The chain uses TRBV7-8 and TRBJ2-5; a weak D match, TRBD1 (5 bases). V dropped 1 base and J dropped 5 bases, with 14 bases sitting between them. The germline gives CDR1 SGHVS, CDR2 FQNEAQ. This CDR3 is 15 amino acids long. In nucleotides, the CDR3 is TGTGCCAGCAGCTTAGTGCAGATCCCAGGGGAGACCCAGTACTTC. Translated, it gives CASSLVQIPGETQYF.

This clonotype has a count of ten or more. The rearrangement joins TRBV29-1 to TRBJ1-2; D gene uncertain. V shed 5 bases and J shed 4 bases, with 11 bases lying between them. This CDR3 region has 12 residues. Germline V lookup: CDR1 SQVTM, CDR2 ANQGSEA. This CDR3 reads CSVQDDVYGYTF. The CDR3 nucleotides read TGCAGCGTTCAGGACGACGTCTATGGCTACACCTTC.